Listed below are T cell receptor beta chains from one sample, sequenced in a study of human T cells and chemical hapten exposure. One entry per CDR3 protein, called by TCRdb with MiXCR from the RACE reads. The sample includes fewer than 300,000 distinct CDR3 sequences, 7.5% to 8% of them seen just once. The material was whole blood, obtained in connection with sensitization to the hapten diphenylcyclopropenone (DPC). The receptors were sampled from a man aged 18-30 years with alopecia areata. Some clones in this sample may be carry-over from other donors' samples. Each CDR3 is given without its conserved first and last residue. Each record gives: CDR3 length, J gene, V gene, CDR3 protein.

cdr3_length: 10
j_call: TRBJ1-1
v_call: TRBV20-1
cdr3_aa: SARRGGAEAF

cdr3_length: 9
j_call: TRBJ1-1
v_call: TRBV4-3
cdr3_aa: ASSRDGAAF

cdr3_length: 12
j_call: TRBJ2-1
v_call: TRBV14
cdr3_aa: ASSQEFRGMGQF

cdr3_length: 14
j_call: TRBJ2-1
v_call: TRBV11-2
cdr3_aa: ASTLTGGLPSNEQF

cdr3_length: 11
j_call: TRBJ1-2
v_call: TRBV7-2
cdr3_aa: ASRKQGNYGYT

cdr3_length: 13
j_call: TRBJ2-3
v_call: TRBV29-1
cdr3_aa: SARGDQYFSDTQY

cdr3_length: 11
j_call: TRBJ1-1
v_call: TRBV7-9
cdr3_aa: AIGQNSNTEAF

cdr3_length: 14
j_call: TRBJ2-3
v_call: TRBV5-1
cdr3_aa: ASSLGLAGVMDTQY

cdr3_length: 12
j_call: TRBJ2-3
v_call: TRBV12-3/TRBV12-4
cdr3_aa: ASSPGGETDTQY

cdr3_length: 14
j_call: TRBJ2-3
v_call: TRBV27
cdr3_aa: ASYRRSGGSTDTQY

cdr3_length: 12
j_call: TRBJ2-3
v_call: TRBV20-1
cdr3_aa: SASGGGSTDTQY

cdr3_length: 8
j_call: TRBJ1-1
v_call: TRBV29-1
cdr3_aa: SAISTEAF

cdr3_length: 13
j_call: TRBJ1-1
v_call: TRBV9
cdr3_aa: ASSVGTGGHTEAF

cdr3_length: 12
j_call: TRBJ1-5
v_call: TRBV6-6
cdr3_aa: ASRDGQGGQPQH

cdr3_length: 11
j_call: TRBJ2-1
v_call: TRBV14
cdr3_aa: ASRGRGNDEQF

cdr3_length: 12
j_call: TRBJ2-1
v_call: TRBV20-1
cdr3_aa: SASSGDSYNEQF

cdr3_length: 12
j_call: TRBJ1-2
v_call: TRBV29-1
cdr3_aa: SVDPRRGDYGYT

cdr3_length: 12
j_call: TRBJ1-1
v_call: TRBV12-3/TRBV12-4
cdr3_aa: ASSPDRVRTEAF

cdr3_length: 15
j_call: TRBJ1-2
v_call: TRBV25-1
cdr3_aa: ASSAPLGGAEDYGYT

cdr3_length: 16
j_call: TRBJ2-5
v_call: TRBV27
cdr3_aa: ASSLTITGQGPPETQY

cdr3_length: 13
j_call: TRBJ2-6
v_call: TRBV5-1
cdr3_aa: ASSPNLSGANVLT

cdr3_length: 14
j_call: TRBJ2-1
v_call: TRBV6-2/TRBV6-3
cdr3_aa: ASSYSSRNHANEQF

cdr3_length: 13
j_call: TRBJ2-3
v_call: TRBV7-9
cdr3_aa: ASSTPGGSTDTQY

cdr3_length: 12
j_call: TRBJ2-7
v_call: TRBV7-9
cdr3_aa: ASSLVGGFDEQY

cdr3_length: 13
j_call: TRBJ1-5
v_call: TRBV6-1
cdr3_aa: ASSEWARGPQPQH

cdr3_length: 12
j_call: TRBJ1-3
v_call: TRBV5-1
cdr3_aa: ASSLQDSGNTIY

cdr3_length: 16
j_call: TRBJ2-6
v_call: TRBV27
cdr3_aa: ASRTGTAEWSGTNVLT

cdr3_length: 12
j_call: TRBJ2-2
v_call: TRBV28
cdr3_aa: ASSLTSNTGELF

cdr3_length: 17
j_call: TRBJ2-1
v_call: TRBV5-4
cdr3_aa: ASSPGLAGDSGSYNEQF

cdr3_length: 16
j_call: TRBJ2-2
v_call: TRBV5-1
cdr3_aa: ASSFSDDGEANTGELF

cdr3_length: 12
j_call: TRBJ2-1
v_call: TRBV27
cdr3_aa: ASSLGTNGDEQF

cdr3_length: 12
j_call: TRBJ2-1
v_call: TRBV28
cdr3_aa: ASRRDADYNEQF

cdr3_length: 14
j_call: TRBJ2-1
v_call: TRBV5-1
cdr3_aa: ASSSPGGSLYNEQF

cdr3_length: 12
j_call: TRBJ2-7
v_call: TRBV18
cdr3_aa: GSSPGSRLVEQY

cdr3_length: 12
j_call: TRBJ2-3
v_call: TRBV6-2/TRBV6-3
cdr3_aa: ASSRPIERDTQY

cdr3_length: 16
j_call: TRBJ1-2
v_call: TRBV4-1
cdr3_aa: ASSQAYGQGSPHYGYT

cdr3_length: 11
j_call: TRBJ2-1
v_call: TRBV10-1
cdr3_aa: ASSRQPSNEQF

cdr3_length: 13
j_call: TRBJ2-2
v_call: TRBV6-1
cdr3_aa: ASKLAGENTGELF

cdr3_length: 11
j_call: TRBJ2-1
v_call: TRBV20-1
cdr3_aa: SARGTTIREQF

cdr3_length: 11
j_call: TRBJ1-5
v_call: TRBV7-2
cdr3_aa: ASSRAGNQPQH

cdr3_length: 16
j_call: TRBJ2-3
v_call: TRBV7-2
cdr3_aa: ASSLQSGSKGRQDTQY

cdr3_length: 11
j_call: TRBJ2-7
v_call: TRBV12-3/TRBV12-4
cdr3_aa: ASSFGVSYEQY

cdr3_length: 13
j_call: TRBJ1-1
v_call: TRBV27
cdr3_aa: ASGTHWGQGPEAF

cdr3_length: 12
j_call: TRBJ2-2
v_call: TRBV4-2
cdr3_aa: ASSQTTGVGELF

cdr3_length: 13
j_call: TRBJ1-5
v_call: TRBV7-9
cdr3_aa: ASSLQGTKNQPQH

cdr3_length: 13
j_call: TRBJ2-5
v_call: TRBV20-1
cdr3_aa: SASSSGGAGETQY

cdr3_length: 11
j_call: TRBJ1-1
v_call: TRBV4-3
cdr3_aa: ASSQASFTEAF

cdr3_length: 12
j_call: TRBJ1-4
v_call: TRBV28
cdr3_aa: ASNRDRGPEKLF

cdr3_length: 14
j_call: TRBJ1-5
v_call: TRBV7-2
cdr3_aa: ASSSKTGSGNQPQH

cdr3_length: 11
j_call: TRBJ1-6
v_call: TRBV4-3
cdr3_aa: ASRAGRGSPLH

cdr3_length: 16
j_call: TRBJ2-1
v_call: TRBV20-1
cdr3_aa: SASTTLKAGLSYNEQF

cdr3_length: 12
j_call: TRBJ1-6
v_call: TRBV11-2
cdr3_aa: ASATTSFNSPLH

cdr3_length: 11
j_call: TRBJ1-1
v_call: TRBV10-3
cdr3_aa: ASLKEVNTEAF

cdr3_length: 13
j_call: TRBJ2-1
v_call: TRBV5-1
cdr3_aa: ASSLKGVTYNEQF